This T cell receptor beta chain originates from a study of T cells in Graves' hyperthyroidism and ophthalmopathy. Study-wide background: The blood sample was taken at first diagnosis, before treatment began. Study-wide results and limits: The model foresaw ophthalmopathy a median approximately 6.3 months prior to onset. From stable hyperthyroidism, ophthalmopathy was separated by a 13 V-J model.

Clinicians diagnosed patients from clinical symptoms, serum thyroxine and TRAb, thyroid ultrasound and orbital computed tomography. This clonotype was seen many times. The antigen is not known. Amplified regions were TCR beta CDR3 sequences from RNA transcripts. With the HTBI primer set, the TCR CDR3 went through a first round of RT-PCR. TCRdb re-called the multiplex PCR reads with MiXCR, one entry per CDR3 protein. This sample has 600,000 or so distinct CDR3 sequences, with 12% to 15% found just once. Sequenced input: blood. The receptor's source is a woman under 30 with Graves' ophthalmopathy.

The CDR3 DNA is TGTGCCAGCAGCCCTCGGACTAGCGGGAGGGTGGAGACCCAGTACTTC. It is translated as CASSPRTSGRVETQYF. The chain carries TRBV7-9 and TRBJ2-5, with TRBD2 identical over 15 bases. Germline V gives CDR1 SEHNR, CDR2 FQNEAQ (reference sequence). CDR3 length: 16 residues. With V trimmed by 5 bases and J by 5 bases, 6 bases remained unmatched.